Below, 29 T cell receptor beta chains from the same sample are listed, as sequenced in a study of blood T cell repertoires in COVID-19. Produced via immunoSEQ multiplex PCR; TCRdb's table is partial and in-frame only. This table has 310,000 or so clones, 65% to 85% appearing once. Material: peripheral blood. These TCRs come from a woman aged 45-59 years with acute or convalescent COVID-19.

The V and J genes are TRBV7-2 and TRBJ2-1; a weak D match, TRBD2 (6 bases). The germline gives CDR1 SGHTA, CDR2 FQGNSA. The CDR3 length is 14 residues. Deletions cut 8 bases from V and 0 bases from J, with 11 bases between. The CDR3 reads CASLSGNSYNEQFF. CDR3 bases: TGTGCCAGCCTTAGCGGAAACTCCTACAATGAGCAGTTCTTC.

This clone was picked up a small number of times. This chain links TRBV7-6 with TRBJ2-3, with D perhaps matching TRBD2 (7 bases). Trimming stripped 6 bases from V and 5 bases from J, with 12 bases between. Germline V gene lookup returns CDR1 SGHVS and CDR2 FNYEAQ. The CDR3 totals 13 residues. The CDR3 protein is CASRGLGGDTQYF. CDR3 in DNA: TGTGCCAGCAGAGGACTAGGGGGAGATACGCAGTATTTT.

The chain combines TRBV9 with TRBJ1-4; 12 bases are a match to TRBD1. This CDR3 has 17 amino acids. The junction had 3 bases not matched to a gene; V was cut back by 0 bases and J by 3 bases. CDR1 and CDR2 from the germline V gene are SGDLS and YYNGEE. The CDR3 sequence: CASSVGDRGRSNEKLFF. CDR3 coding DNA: TGTGCCAGCAGCGTAGGGGACAGGGGGCGATCTAATGAAAAACTGTTTTTT.

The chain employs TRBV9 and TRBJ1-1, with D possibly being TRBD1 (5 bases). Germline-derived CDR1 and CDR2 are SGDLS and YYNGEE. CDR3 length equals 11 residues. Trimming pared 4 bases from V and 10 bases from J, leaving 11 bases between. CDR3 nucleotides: TGTGCCAGCAGCCTTGGGGGGAGAGCTTTCTTT. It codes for CASSLGGRAFF.

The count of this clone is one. CDR3 region: CASTGLAGGPTGELFF. The CDR3 coding sequence is TGTGCCAGCACGGGGTTAGCGGGGGGGCCCACCGGGGAGCTGTTTTTT. V usage is TRBV2 and J usage is TRBJ2-2; 11 bases agree with TRBD2. The CDR3 loop spans 16 amino acids. J was trimmed by 4 bases and V by 7 bases; bases with no gene match: 8. CDR1 and CDR2 from the germline V gene are SNHLY and FYNNEI.

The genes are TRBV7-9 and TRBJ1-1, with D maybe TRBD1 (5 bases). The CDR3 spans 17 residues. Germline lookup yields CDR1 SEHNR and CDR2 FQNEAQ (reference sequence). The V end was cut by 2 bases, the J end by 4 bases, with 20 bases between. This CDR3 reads CASSLYRDAGVGTEAFF. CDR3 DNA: TGTGCCAGCAGCTTATATAGGGACGCGGGGGTCGGCACTGAAGCTTTCTTT.

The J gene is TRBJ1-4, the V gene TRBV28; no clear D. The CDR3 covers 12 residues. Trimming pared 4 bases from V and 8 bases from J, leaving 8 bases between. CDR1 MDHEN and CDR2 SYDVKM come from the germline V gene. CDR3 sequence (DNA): TGTGCCAGCAGTTCAACCACAGAAAAACTGTTTTTT. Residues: CASSSTTEKLFF.

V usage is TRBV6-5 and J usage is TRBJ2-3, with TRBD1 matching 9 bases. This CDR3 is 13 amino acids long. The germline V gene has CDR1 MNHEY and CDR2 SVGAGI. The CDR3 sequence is CASGTGSPDTQYF. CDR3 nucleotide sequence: TGTGCGTCCGGGACAGGGAGCCCGGATACGCAGTATTTT.

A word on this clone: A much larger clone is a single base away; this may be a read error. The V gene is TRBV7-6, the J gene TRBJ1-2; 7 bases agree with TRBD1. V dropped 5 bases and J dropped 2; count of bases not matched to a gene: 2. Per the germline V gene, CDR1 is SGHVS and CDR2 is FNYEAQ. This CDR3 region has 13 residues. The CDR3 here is CASSPDRNYGYTF. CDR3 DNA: TGTGCCAGCAGCCCGGACAGGAACTATGGCTACACCTTC.

CDR3 nucleotides: TGTGCCAGCAGCCAAGCGGAGGCTATCCGGGGAGATACGCAGTATTTT. It encodes CASSQAEAIRGDTQYF. This chain uses TRBV3-1 (or the pseudogene TRBV3-2) with TRBJ2-3; TRBD2 might be the D (5 bases). From germline, CDR1 is LGHDT and CDR2 YNNKEL (reference sequence). The CDR3 runs to 16 residues. Trimming took 1 base from V and 5 from J, leaving 16 bases between them.

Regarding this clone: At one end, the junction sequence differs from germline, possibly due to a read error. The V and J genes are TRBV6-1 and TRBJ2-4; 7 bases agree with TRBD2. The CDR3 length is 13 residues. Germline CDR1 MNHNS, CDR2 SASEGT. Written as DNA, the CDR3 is TGTGCCAGCAGTGACCAGATGGGACTATTCTTCAACTTC. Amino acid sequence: CASSDQMGLFFNF.

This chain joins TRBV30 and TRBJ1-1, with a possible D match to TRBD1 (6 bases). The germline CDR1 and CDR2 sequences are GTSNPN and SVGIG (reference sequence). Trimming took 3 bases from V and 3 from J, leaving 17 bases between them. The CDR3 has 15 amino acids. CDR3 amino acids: CAWSSMGGAYTEAFF. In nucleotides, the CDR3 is TGTGCCTGGAGCTCCATGGGGGGGGCGTACACTGAAGCTTTCTTT.

DNA of the CDR3: TGTGCCACCAGTGACCCTGGGACAGAAAAAGAGACCCAGTACTTC. Translated, it gives CATSDPGTEKETQYF. V gene TRBV24-1 combines with J gene TRBJ2-5; the match to TRBD1 covers 7 bases. The CDR3 runs to 15 residues. CDR1 is KGHDR and CDR2 is SFDVKD in the germline V gene. After removal of 4 bases from V and 3 bases from J, the junction contained 7 bases not matched to a gene.

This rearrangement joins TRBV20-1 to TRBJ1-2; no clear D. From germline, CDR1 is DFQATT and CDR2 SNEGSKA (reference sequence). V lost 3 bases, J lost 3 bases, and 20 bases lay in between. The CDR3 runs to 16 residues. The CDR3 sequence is CSASGRRARTDYGYTF. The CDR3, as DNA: TGCAGTGCTAGTGGGCGGCGGGCTCGAACTGACTATGGCTACACCTTC.

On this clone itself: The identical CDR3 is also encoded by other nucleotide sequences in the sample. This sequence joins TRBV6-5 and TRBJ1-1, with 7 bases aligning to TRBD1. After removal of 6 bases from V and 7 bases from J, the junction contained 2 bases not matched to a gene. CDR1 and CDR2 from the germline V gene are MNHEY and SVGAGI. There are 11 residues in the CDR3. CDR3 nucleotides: TGTGCCAGCAGCCGGGACAGTGAAGCTTTCTTT. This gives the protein CASSRDSEAFF.

The CDR3 reads CAMSSGGANVLTF. CDR3 DNA sequence: TGTGCCATGTCTTCAGGTGGGGCCAACGTCCTGACTTTC. V gene TRBV10-3 combines with J gene TRBJ2-6; D is unresolved. There are 13 residues in the CDR3. Germline V gene sequence: CDR1 ENHRY, CDR2 SYGVKD. Between the trimmed V and J ends, which lost 9 bases and 3 bases, there was a span of 9 bases.

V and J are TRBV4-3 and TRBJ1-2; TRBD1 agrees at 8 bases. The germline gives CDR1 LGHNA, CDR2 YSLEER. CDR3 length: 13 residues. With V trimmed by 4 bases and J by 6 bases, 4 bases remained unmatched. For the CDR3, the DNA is TGCGCCAGCAGCCCCCAACAGGGGGATGGCTACACCTTC. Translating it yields CASSPQQGDGYTF.

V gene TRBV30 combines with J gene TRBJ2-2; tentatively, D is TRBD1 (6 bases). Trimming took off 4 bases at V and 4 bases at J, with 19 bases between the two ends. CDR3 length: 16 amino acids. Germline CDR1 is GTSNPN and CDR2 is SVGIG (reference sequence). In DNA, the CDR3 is TGTGCCTGGACAAAGACTAAAGGACAGAGCACCGGGGAGCTGTTTTTT. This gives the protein CAWTKTKGQSTGELFF.

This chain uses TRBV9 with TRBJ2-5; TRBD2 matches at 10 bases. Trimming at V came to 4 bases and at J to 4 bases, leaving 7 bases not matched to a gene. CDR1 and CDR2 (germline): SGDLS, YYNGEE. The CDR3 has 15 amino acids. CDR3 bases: TGTGCCAGCAGCCCAAGCGGGAGGGCCTCAGAGACCCAGTACTTC. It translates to CASSPSGRASETQYF.

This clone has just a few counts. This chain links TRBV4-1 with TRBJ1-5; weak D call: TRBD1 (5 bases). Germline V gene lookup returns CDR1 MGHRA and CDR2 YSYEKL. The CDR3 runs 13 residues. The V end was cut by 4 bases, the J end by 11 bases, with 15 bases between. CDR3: CASSPLVWGAQHF. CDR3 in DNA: TGCGCCAGCAGCCCCCTAGTGTGGGGGGCCCAGCATTTT.

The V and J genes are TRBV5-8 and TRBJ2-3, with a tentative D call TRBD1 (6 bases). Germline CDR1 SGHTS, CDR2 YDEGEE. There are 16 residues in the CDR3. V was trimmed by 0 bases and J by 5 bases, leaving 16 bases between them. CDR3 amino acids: CASSLVTGRAGDTQYF. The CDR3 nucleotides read TGTGCCAGCAGCTTGGTAACAGGGCGGGCGGGAGATACGCAGTATTTT. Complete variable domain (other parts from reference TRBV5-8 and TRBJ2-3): EAGVTQSPTHLIKTRGQQATLRCSPISGHTSVYWYQQALGLGLQFLLWYDEGEERNRGNFPPRFSGRQFPNYSSELNVNALELEDSALYLCASSLVTGRAGDTQYFGPGTRLTVL.

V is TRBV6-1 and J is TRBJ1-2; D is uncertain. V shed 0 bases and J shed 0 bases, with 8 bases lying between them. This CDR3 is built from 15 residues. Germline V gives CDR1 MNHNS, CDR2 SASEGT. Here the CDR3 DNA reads TGTGCCAGCAGTGAAGCGGCATCCGCTAACTATGGCTACACCTTC. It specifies CASSEAASANYGYTF.

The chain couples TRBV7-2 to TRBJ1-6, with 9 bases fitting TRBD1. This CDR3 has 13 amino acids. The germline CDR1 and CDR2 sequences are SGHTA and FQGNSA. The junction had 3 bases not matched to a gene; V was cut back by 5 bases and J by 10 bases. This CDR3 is CASSTDRGSPLHF. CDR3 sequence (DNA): TGTGCCAGCAGCACGGACAGGGGCTCACCCCTCCACTTT.

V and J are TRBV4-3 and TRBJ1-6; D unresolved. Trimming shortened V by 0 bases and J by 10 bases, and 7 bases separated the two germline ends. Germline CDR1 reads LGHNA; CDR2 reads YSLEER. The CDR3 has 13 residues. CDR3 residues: CASSQDWASPLHF. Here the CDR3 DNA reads TGCGCCAGCAGCCAAGATTGGGCCTCACCCCTCCACTTT.

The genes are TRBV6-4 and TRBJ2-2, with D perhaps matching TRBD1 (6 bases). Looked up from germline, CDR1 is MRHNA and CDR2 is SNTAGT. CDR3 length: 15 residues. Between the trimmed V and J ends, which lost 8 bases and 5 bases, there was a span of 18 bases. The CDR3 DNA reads TGTGCCAGCTCGGGCCAGGGGCCCTCAACCGGGGAGCTGTTTTTT. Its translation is CASSGQGPSTGELFF.

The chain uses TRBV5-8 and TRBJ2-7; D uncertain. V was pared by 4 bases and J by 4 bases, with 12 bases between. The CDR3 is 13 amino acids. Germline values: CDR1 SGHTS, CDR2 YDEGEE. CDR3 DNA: TGTGCCAGCAGCGTACAGATTACTTACGAGCAGTACGTC. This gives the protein CASSVQITYEQYV.

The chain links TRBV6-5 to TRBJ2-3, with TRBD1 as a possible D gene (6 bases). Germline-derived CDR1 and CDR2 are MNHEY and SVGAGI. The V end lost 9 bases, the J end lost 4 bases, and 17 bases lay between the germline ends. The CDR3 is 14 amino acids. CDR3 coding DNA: TGTGCCAGTTCAAGGGGGAGTTGGGCAGATACGCAGTATTTT. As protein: CASSRGSWADTQYF.

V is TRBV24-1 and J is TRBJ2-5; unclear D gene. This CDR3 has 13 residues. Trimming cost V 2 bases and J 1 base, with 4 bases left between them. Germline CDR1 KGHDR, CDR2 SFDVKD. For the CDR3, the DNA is TGTGCCACCAGTGATTCGTTCCAAGAGACCCAGTACTTC. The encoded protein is CATSDSFQETQYF.

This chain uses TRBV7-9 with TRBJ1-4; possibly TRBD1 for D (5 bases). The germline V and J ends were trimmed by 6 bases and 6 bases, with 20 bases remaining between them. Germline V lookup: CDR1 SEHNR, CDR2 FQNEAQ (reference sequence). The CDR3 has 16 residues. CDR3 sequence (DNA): TGTGCCAGCAGTCCCCCGCGGACAAGGGTGGATGAAAAACTGTTTTTT. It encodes CASSPPRTRVDEKLFF.